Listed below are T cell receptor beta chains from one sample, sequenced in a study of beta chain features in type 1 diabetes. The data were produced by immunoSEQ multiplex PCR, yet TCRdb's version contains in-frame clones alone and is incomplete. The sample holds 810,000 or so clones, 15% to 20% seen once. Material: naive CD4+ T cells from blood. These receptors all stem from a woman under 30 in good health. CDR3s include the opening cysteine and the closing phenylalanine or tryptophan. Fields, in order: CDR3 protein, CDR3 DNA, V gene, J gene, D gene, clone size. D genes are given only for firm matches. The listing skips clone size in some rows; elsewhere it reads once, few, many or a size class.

CDR3aa: CASSLSPPSLETQYF; CDR3nt: TGCGCCAGCAGCTTGTCCCCCCCTAGTCTGGAGACCCAGTACTTC; v_gene: TRBV5-1; j_gene: TRBJ2-5; d_gene: NA; abundance: NA
CDR3aa: CASNWQGLSTEAFF; CDR3nt: TGTGCCAGCAATTGGCAGGGCTTAAGTACTGAAGCTTTCTTT; v_gene: TRBV2; j_gene: TRBJ1-1; d_gene: NA; abundance: NA
CDR3aa: CASSLRAARNQPQHF; CDR3nt: TGTGCCAGCAGCTTACGGGCGGCCCGGAATCAGCCCCAGCATTTT; v_gene: TRBV11-1; j_gene: TRBJ1-5; d_gene: NA; abundance: few
CDR3aa: CASRLRVSYEQYF; CDR3nt: TGTGCCAGCCGGCTCCGAGTCTCCTACGAGCAGTACTTC; v_gene: TRBV28; j_gene: TRBJ2-7; d_gene: NA; abundance: NA
CDR3aa: CASSYSGLAGAGEQFF; CDR3nt: TGTGCCAGCAGTTACTCTGGGCTAGCGGGAGCTGGTGAGCAGTTCTTC; v_gene: TRBV6-6; j_gene: TRBJ2-1; d_gene: TRBD2; abundance: few
CDR3aa: CASSRDASVAEQFF; CDR3nt: TGTGCCAGCAGTCGAGATGCTAGCGTAGCTGAGCAGTTCTTC; v_gene: TRBV7-9; j_gene: TRBJ2-1; d_gene: NA; abundance: NA
CDR3aa: CASSLLPSTSGYEQYF; CDR3nt: TGTGCCAGCAGCTTACTCCCGTCGACTAGCGGTTACGAGCAGTACTTC; v_gene: TRBV7-9; j_gene: TRBJ2-7; d_gene: TRBD2; abundance: NA
CDR3aa: CASSPGGAGKTGELFF; CDR3nt: TGTGCCAGCAGCCCCGGGGGGGCAGGGAAAACCGGGGAGCTGTTTTTT; v_gene: TRBV28; j_gene: TRBJ2-2; d_gene: TRBD2; abundance: few
CDR3aa: CASSHGIGNYEQYF; CDR3nt: TGTGCCAGCAGTCACGGGATTGGGAACTACGAGCAGTACTTC; v_gene: TRBV27; j_gene: TRBJ2-7; d_gene: NA; abundance: NA
CDR3aa: CASSLNPASTDTQYF; CDR3nt: TGTGCCAGCAGCTTAAATCCGGCTAGCACAGATACGCAGTATTTT; v_gene: TRBV7-3; j_gene: TRBJ2-3; d_gene: NA; abundance: NA
CDR3aa: CASSVPGQGSHEQYF; CDR3nt: TGTGCCAGCAGCGTACCGGGACAGGGGTCCCACGAGCAGTACTTC; v_gene: TRBV2; j_gene: TRBJ2-7; d_gene: TRBD1; abundance: NA
CDR3aa: CASRTGGTSNQPQHF; CDR3nt: TGTGCCAGCAGGACAGGGGGCACGAGCAATCAGCCCCAGCATTTT; v_gene: TRBV28; j_gene: TRBJ1-5; d_gene: TRBD1; abundance: few
CDR3aa: CASSQVDGAYEQYF; CDR3nt: TGCGCCAGCAGCCAAGTAGACGGGGCCTACGAGCAGTACTTC; v_gene: TRBV4-3; j_gene: TRBJ2-7; d_gene: NA; abundance: NA
CDR3aa: CASSLGQQRGEQFF; CDR3nt: TGCGCCAGCAGCTTGGGACAGCAACGCGGTGAGCAGTTCTTC; v_gene: TRBV5-1; j_gene: TRBJ2-1; d_gene: NA; abundance: NA
CDR3aa: CASSQDLRGRAYEQYF; CDR3nt: TGTGCCAGCAGCCAAGATCTGAGGGGGCGCGCCTACGAGCAGTACTTC; v_gene: TRBV4-2; j_gene: TRBJ2-7; d_gene: TRBD1; abundance: NA
CDR3aa: CASSLRQGSNTEAFF; CDR3nt: TGTGCCAGCAGCCTAAGACAGGGAAGTAACACTGAAGCTTTCTTT; v_gene: TRBV7-2; j_gene: TRBJ1-1; d_gene: TRBD1; abundance: few
CDR3aa: CASSLSGIRENYGYTF; CDR3nt: TGTGCCAGCAGCTTGTCTGGCATCCGGGAGAACTATGGCTACACCTTC; v_gene: TRBV5-4; j_gene: TRBJ1-2; d_gene: NA; abundance: few
CDR3aa: CASSQQGYEQYF; CDR3nt: TGTGCCAGCAGTCAGCAGGGGTACGAGCAGTACTTC; v_gene: TRBV28; j_gene: TRBJ2-7; d_gene: NA; abundance: NA
CDR3aa: CASSQGRQGHGEQYF; CDR3nt: TGCGCCAGCAGCCAAGGAAGACAGGGGCATGGCGAGCAGTACTTC; v_gene: TRBV4-3; j_gene: TRBJ2-7; d_gene: TRBD1; abundance: NA
CDR3aa: CASSSGLNQGQFF; CDR3nt: TGTGCCAGCAGCTCGGGACTTAATCAAGGGCAGTTCTTC; v_gene: TRBV5-4; j_gene: TRBJ2-1; d_gene: NA; abundance: NA
CDR3aa: CASRTGPSRSYEQYF; CDR3nt: TGTGCCAGTAGGACCGGACCGTCACGATCCTACGAGCAGTACTTC; v_gene: TRBV19; j_gene: TRBJ2-7; d_gene: NA; abundance: few
CDR3aa: CASSAGLADYNEQFF; CDR3nt: TGTGCCAGCAGCGCGGGACTAGCGGACTACAATGAGCAGTTCTTC; v_gene: TRBV9; j_gene: TRBJ2-1; d_gene: TRBD2; abundance: few
CDR3aa: CASTTYSNYGYTF; CDR3nt: TGTGCCAGCACCACATACAGTAACTATGGCTACACCTTC; v_gene: TRBV7-9; j_gene: TRBJ1-2; d_gene: NA; abundance: NA
CDR3aa: CASSFAGLNEQFF; CDR3nt: TGTGCCAGCAGCTTCGCCGGCCTCAATGAGCAGTTCTTC; v_gene: TRBV11-2; j_gene: TRBJ2-1; d_gene: NA; abundance: NA
CDR3aa: CASSFGGIHSYEQYF; CDR3nt: TGTGCCAGCAGTTTTGGCGGGATCCACTCCTACGAGCAGTACTTC; v_gene: TRBV28; j_gene: TRBJ2-7; d_gene: NA; abundance: NA
CDR3aa: CASSSDTGETQYF; CDR3nt: TGTGCCAGCAGCTCAGACACTGGGGAGACCCAGTACTTC; v_gene: TRBV5-4; j_gene: TRBJ2-5; d_gene: NA; abundance: few
CDR3aa: CASSRDRNEQFF; CDR3nt: TGTGCCAGCAGTAGGGACAGAAATGAGCAGTTCTTC; v_gene: TRBV28; j_gene: TRBJ2-1; d_gene: TRBD1; abundance: NA
CDR3aa: CASSLAFGQGEAFF; CDR3nt: TGTGCCAGCAGCTTGGCCTTTGGACAGGGAGAAGCTTTCTTT; v_gene: TRBV4-2; j_gene: TRBJ1-1; d_gene: TRBD1; abundance: NA
CDR3aa: CASSPPEGKETQYF; CDR3nt: TGTGCCAGCTCACCACCGGAGGGTAAAGAGACCCAGTACTTC; v_gene: TRBV18; j_gene: TRBJ2-5; d_gene: NA; abundance: NA
CDR3aa: CASSDLSPGTADTQYF; CDR3nt: TGTGCCAGCAGTGATCTTTCCCCGGGCACCGCCGATACGCAGTATTTT; v_gene: TRBV25-1; j_gene: TRBJ2-3; d_gene: NA; abundance: few
CDR3aa: CASRLAGGGTDTQYF; CDR3nt: TGCGCCAGCCGACTAGCGGGAGGCGGAACAGATACGCAGTATTTT; v_gene: TRBV5-1; j_gene: TRBJ2-3; d_gene: TRBD2; abundance: NA
CDR3aa: CASSEDRDYGYTF; CDR3nt: TGTGCCAGCAGTGAAGACAGGGACTATGGCTACACCTTC; v_gene: TRBV25-1; j_gene: TRBJ1-2; d_gene: TRBD1; abundance: few
CDR3aa: CAISAVSASTDTQYF; CDR3nt: TGTGCCATCAGTGCGGTTAGTGCGAGCACAGATACGCAGTATTTT; v_gene: TRBV10-3; j_gene: TRBJ2-3; d_gene: NA; abundance: few
CDR3aa: CASSLGGRGGELFF; CDR3nt: TGTGCCAGCAGCTTAGGAGGCAGGGGCGGGGAGCTGTTTTTT; v_gene: TRBV7-2; j_gene: TRBJ2-2; d_gene: NA; abundance: NA
CDR3aa: CASSRQDRPATSSYNEQFF; CDR3nt: TGTGCCAGCAGCCGACAGGACAGGCCAGCGACGAGCTCCTACAATGAGCAGTTCTTC; v_gene: TRBV4-2; j_gene: TRBJ2-1; d_gene: TRBD1; abundance: few
CDR3aa: CASSLTQGATGYGYTF; CDR3nt: TGCGCCAGCAGCTTGACTCAGGGGGCGACCGGCTATGGCTACACCTTC; v_gene: TRBV5-1; j_gene: TRBJ1-2; d_gene: TRBD1; abundance: few
CDR3aa: CASSQRTSGSYNEQFF; CDR3nt: TGTGCCAGCAGCCAAAGAACTAGCGGGAGTTACAATGAGCAGTTCTTC; v_gene: TRBV4-2; j_gene: TRBJ2-1; d_gene: TRBD2; abundance: few
CDR3aa: CSVRGTVTDTQYF; CDR3nt: TGCAGCGTACGCGGGACAGTCACAGATACGCAGTATTTT; v_gene: TRBV29-1; j_gene: TRBJ2-3; d_gene: NA; abundance: few
CDR3aa: CASSLIAWNNEQFF; CDR3nt: TGTGCCAGCAGCCTCATAGCGTGGAACAATGAGCAGTTCTTC; v_gene: TRBV7-2; j_gene: TRBJ2-1; d_gene: NA; abundance: NA
CDR3aa: CASRRLAGDTDTQYF; CDR3nt: TGTGCCAGCAGGCGACTAGCGGGGGACACAGATACGCAGTATTTT; v_gene: TRBV6-5; j_gene: TRBJ2-3; d_gene: TRBD2; abundance: few
CDR3aa: CASSQGGQLPNEAFF; CDR3nt: TGTGCCAGCAGTCAGGGGGGACAGCTACCTAATGAAGCTTTCTTT; v_gene: TRBV7-3; j_gene: TRBJ1-1; d_gene: TRBD1; abundance: few
CDR3aa: CASSLRLAGATDTQYF; CDR3nt: TGTGCCAGCAGCTTGCGACTAGCGGGGGCCACAGATACGCAGTATTTT; v_gene: TRBV11-2; j_gene: TRBJ2-3; d_gene: TRBD2; abundance: NA
CDR3aa: CASSLAGGPVAEQYF; CDR3nt: TGTGCCAGCAGTCTAGCGGGAGGGCCCGTCGCCGAGCAGTACTTC; v_gene: TRBV28; j_gene: TRBJ2-7; d_gene: TRBD2; abundance: NA
CDR3aa: CASSLTGGEYEQYF; CDR3nt: TGTGCCAGCAGTTTGACAGGGGGCGAGTACGAGCAGTACTTC; v_gene: TRBV6-5; j_gene: TRBJ2-7; d_gene: TRBD1; abundance: few
CDR3aa: CASSPRLAGGFGDTQYF; CDR3nt: TGTGCCAGTAGTCCTCGACTAGCGGGAGGCTTTGGGGATACGCAGTATTTT; v_gene: TRBV19; j_gene: TRBJ2-3; d_gene: TRBD2; abundance: NA
CDR3aa: CSARTSDTQYF; CDR3nt: TGCAGTGCTAGAACTAGCGATACGCAGTATTTT; v_gene: TRBV20-1; j_gene: TRBJ2-3; d_gene: NA; abundance: NA
CDR3aa: CASSLGRGYTF; CDR3nt: TGTGCCAGCAGTTTAGGACGTGGCTACACCTTC; v_gene: TRBV28; j_gene: TRBJ1-2; d_gene: NA; abundance: few
CDR3aa: CASSYDRVNTEAFF; CDR3nt: TGTGCCAGCAGTTACGACAGGGTGAACACTGAAGCTTTCTTT; v_gene: TRBV6-5; j_gene: TRBJ1-1; d_gene: TRBD1; abundance: few
CDR3aa: CASSEGSGRVNEQFF; CDR3nt: TGTGCCAGCAGTGAGGGTAGCGGGAGGGTGAATGAGCAGTTCTTC; v_gene: TRBV2; j_gene: TRBJ2-1; d_gene: TRBD2; abundance: few
CDR3aa: CASSIVSSGRKTQYF; CDR3nt: TGTGCCAGTAGTATAGTCTCGAGTGGTCGGAAGACCCAGTACTTC; v_gene: TRBV19; j_gene: TRBJ2-5; d_gene: NA; abundance: few
CDR3aa: CASSPRYSGELFF; CDR3nt: TGTGCCAGCAGCCCCCGTTATTCCGGGGAGCTGTTTTTT; v_gene: TRBV9; j_gene: TRBJ2-2; d_gene: NA; abundance: NA
CDR3aa: CASSVGGAGANVLTF; CDR3nt: TGTGCCAGCAGCGTAGGAGGGGCTGGGGCCAACGTCCTGACTTTC; v_gene: TRBV9; j_gene: TRBJ2-6; d_gene: NA; abundance: NA
CDR3aa: CASSKPGQVYEQYF; CDR3nt: TGTGCCAGCAGTAAACCGGGACAGGTCTACGAGCAGTACTTC; v_gene: TRBV28; j_gene: TRBJ2-7; d_gene: TRBD1; abundance: NA
CDR3aa: CATSRGKGAGGSYNEQFF; CDR3nt: TGTGCCACCAGCAGGGGTAAGGGGGCGGGAGGGTCCTACAATGAGCAGTTCTTC; v_gene: TRBV15; j_gene: TRBJ2-1; d_gene: TRBD2; abundance: NA
CDR3aa: CASSSKGDRGRQRYNEQFF; CDR3nt: TGCGCCAGCAGCTCCAAAGGTGACAGGGGCCGGCAACGTTACAATGAGCAGTTCTTC; v_gene: TRBV5-1; j_gene: TRBJ2-1; d_gene: TRBD1; abundance: few